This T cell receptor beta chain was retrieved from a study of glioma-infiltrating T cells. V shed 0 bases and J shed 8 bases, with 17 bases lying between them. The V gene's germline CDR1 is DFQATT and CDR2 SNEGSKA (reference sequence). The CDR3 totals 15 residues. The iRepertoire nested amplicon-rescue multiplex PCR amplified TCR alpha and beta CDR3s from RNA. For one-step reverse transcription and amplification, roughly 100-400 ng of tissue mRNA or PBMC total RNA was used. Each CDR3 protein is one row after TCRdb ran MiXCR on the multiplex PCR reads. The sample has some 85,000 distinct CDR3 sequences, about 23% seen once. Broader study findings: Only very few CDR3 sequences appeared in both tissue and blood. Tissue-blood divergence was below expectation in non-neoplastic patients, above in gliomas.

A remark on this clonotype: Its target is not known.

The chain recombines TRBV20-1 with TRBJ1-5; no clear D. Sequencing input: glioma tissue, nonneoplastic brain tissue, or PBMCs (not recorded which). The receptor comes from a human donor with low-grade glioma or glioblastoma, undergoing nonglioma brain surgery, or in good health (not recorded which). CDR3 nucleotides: TGCAGTGCTAGAGAATGGGCAAGTAGAAATAAGCCCCAGCATTTT. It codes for CSAREWASRNKPQHF.